The entry below gives a single T cell receptor (beta chain) sequence along with its context. In the source study's methods: Reference gene primer amplification gave estimated nucleated cell counts. The assay was immunoSEQ multiplex PCR, and TCRdb's table has in-frame clones only and misses some. The D gene and trimming were derived from the DNA, and the V and J assignments and clone size from that table. The sample lists roughly 310,000 clones, about 91% occurring once. The data belong to a study of blood T cell repertoires in COVID-19. Overall study: The samples span acute and convalescent COVID-19 from the United States, Italy and Spain.

Allocation to cohorts depended on clinical history reported by the participants. In germline, CDR1 is ENHRY, CDR2 SYGVKD. Trimming cost V 0 bases and J 1 base, with 8 bases left between them. The CDR3 totals 15 residues. The origin of this receptor is a woman aged 35 to 49 who had recovered from COVID-19. The sequencing input was PBMCs or T cells enriched from blood (not recorded which). The rearrangement links TRBV10-3 to TRBJ2-3, with D possibly matching TRBD2 (5 bases). The CDR3 DNA sequence: TGTGCCATCAGTGAGTCATTCGGGGGCACAGATACGCAGTATTTT. Translated: CAISESFGGTDTQYF.